The 28 T cell receptor beta chains reported below all come from one sample, sequenced in a study of OX40 agonist ivuxolimab in advanced cancers. The table came from immunoSEQ multiplex PCR; TCRdb's copy has only in-frame clones and leaves some out. The sample yields fewer than 90,000 clones, 88% seen once. The source material was CD4+ or CD8+ T cells sorted from blood, sampled in a trial of the OX40 agonist ivuxolimab. These receptors were collected from an adult with an advanced solid tumor such as melanoma, head and neck, liver or kidney cancer.

The genes are TRBV7-9 and TRBJ2-7; D might be TRBD1 or TRBD2, each matching 6 bases. Per the germline V gene, CDR1 is SEHNR and CDR2 is FQNEAQ (reference sequence). The CDR3 extends over 13 amino acids. Between the trimmed V and J ends, which lost 4 bases and 4 bases, there was a span of 11 bases. CDR3 region: CASSSTRGYEQYF. As DNA, the CDR3 is TGTGCCAGCAGCTCGACTAGGGGGTACGAGCAGTACTTC.

The CDR3: CASSRGGGWNTGELFF. The CDR3 bases are TGTGCCAGCAGCCGTGGTGGGGGCTGGAACACCGGGGAGCTGTTTTTT. The chain carries TRBV7-2 and TRBJ2-2, with D maybe TRBD1 (6 bases). This CDR3 spans 16 amino acids. Looked up from germline, CDR1 is SGHTA and CDR2 is FQGNSA. Between the trimmed V and J ends, which lost 5 bases and 1 base, there was a span of 14 bases.

The chain carries TRBV11-3 and TRBJ1-1; TRBD1 might be the D (5 bases). The V end lost 5 bases, the J end lost 4 bases, and 14 bases lay between the germline ends. The length of the CDR3 is 14 residues. Germline V gives CDR1 SGHNT, CDR2 YENEEA. CDR3: CASSVGGRSTEAFF. CDR3 coding DNA: TGTGCCAGCAGCGTCGGGGGGAGAAGCACTGAAGCTTTCTTT.

The chain has TRBV5-1 and TRBJ1-4; D unclear. This CDR3 has 18 amino acids. Per the germline V gene, CDR1 is SGHRS and CDR2 is YFSETQ. The germline V and J ends were trimmed by 4 bases and 2 bases, with 21 bases remaining between them. The CDR3, as DNA: TGCGCCAGCAGCCCTAGCACCAGGAAAACCCATACTAATGAAAAACTGTTTTTT. Translating gives CASSPSTRKTHTNEKLFF.

This rearrangement joins TRBV19 to TRBJ1-3; 7 bases agree with TRBD1. The CDR3 runs 13 residues. After removal of 9 bases from V and 4 bases from J, the junction contained 6 bases not matched to a gene. The germline V gene encodes CDR1 LNHDA and CDR2 SQIVND (reference sequence). CDR3 amino acids: CASADRMGNTIYF. In DNA form, the CDR3 reads TGTGCCAGCGCGGACAGGATGGGAAACACCATATATTTT. Based on the CDR3 plus reference TRBV19 and TRBJ1-3, the full variable domain is DGGITQSPKYLFRKEGQNVTLSCEQNLNHDAMYWYRQDPGQGLRLIYYSQIVNDFQKGDIAEGYSVSREKKESFPLTVTSAQKNPTAFYLCASADRMGNTIYFGEGSWLTVV.

The chain links TRBV5-1 to TRBJ1-1; D gene uncertain. The CDR3 length is 15 residues. Germline V gives CDR1 SGHRS, CDR2 YFSETQ. V was trimmed by 0 bases and J by 4 bases, leaving 13 bases between them. The CDR3 loop reads CASSLVGLRTTEAFF. CDR3 DNA sequence: TGCGCCAGCAGCTTGGTAGGGCTGAGGACCACTGAAGCTTTCTTT.

The chain combines TRBV5-5 with TRBJ2-7; a possible D gene is TRBD2 (6 bases). The CDR3 extends over 15 amino acids. The germline V and J ends were trimmed by 4 bases and 2 bases, with 16 bases remaining between them. Germline CDR1 is SGHKS and CDR2 is YYEKEE (reference sequence). CDR3 loop: CASSRAAGEAYEQYF. CDR3 in DNA: TGTGCCAGCAGCCGGGCGGCCGGGGAGGCCTACGAGCAGTACTTC.

This clone was seen only once. CDR3 nucleotide sequence: TGTGCCAGCAGTTTGAGTCAGACCAAACTGTTTTTT. Translation gives CASSLSQTKLFF. The chain carries TRBV28 and TRBJ1-4; D not certain. The CDR3 length is 12 residues. Looked up from germline, CDR1 is MDHEN and CDR2 is SYDVKM. V dropped 3 bases and J dropped 11 bases, with 10 bases sitting between them.

V is TRBV7-3 and J is TRBJ2-7, with D uncertain. The CDR3 runs to 13 residues. Per germline, CDR1 SGHTA and CDR2 FQGTGA. V lost 5 bases to trimming and J lost 0 bases, with 8 bases between them. Written as DNA, the CDR3 is TGTGCCAGCAGCATGGCAAGCTCCTACGAGCAGTACTTC. Protein: CASSMASSYEQYF. The variable domain in full, completed from reference TRBV7-3 and TRBJ2-7, reads GAGVSQTPSNKVTEKGKYVELRCDPISGHTALYWYRQSLGQGPEFLIYFQGTGAADDSGLPNDRFFAVRPEGSVSTLKIQRTERGDSAVYLCASSMASSYEQYFGPGTRLTVT.

The gene calls are TRBV6-4 and TRBJ1-1; a weak D match, TRBD1 (6 bases). V was pared by 3 bases and J by 5 bases, with 10 bases between. The CDR3 is 13 amino acids. Germline values: CDR1 MRHNA, CDR2 SNTAGT. CDR3 sequence reads: CASSEQGGTEAFF. CDR3 coding DNA: TGTGCCAGCAGTGAACAAGGGGGTACTGAAGCTTTCTTT.

CDR3 coding DNA: TGCAGCGTTGCGGACGAGTCCTACACAGATACGCAGTATTTT. Residues: CSVADESYTDTQYF. This chain uses TRBV29-1 with TRBJ2-3, with D unresolved. The CDR3 sequence is 14 residues long. Trimming took off 4 bases at V and 2 bases at J, with 13 bases between the two ends. From germline, CDR1 is SQVTM and CDR2 ANQGSEA.

J is TRBJ2-1 and V is TRBV14; TRBD2 matches 8 bases. CDR3 length: 15 residues. The J segment lost 3 bases and the V segment lost 5 bases, leaving 6 bases of the junction unmatched. Looked up from germline, CDR1 is SGHDN and CDR2 is FVKESK. This CDR3 reads CASSSAGGFYNEQFF. In DNA form, the CDR3 reads TGTGCCAGCAGCTCGGCGGGAGGCTTCTACAATGAGCAGTTCTTC.

The J gene is TRBJ1-1, the V gene TRBV6-5, with D possibly matching TRBD1 (5 bases). This CDR3 has 13 amino acids. Germline V gene sequence: CDR1 MNHEY, CDR2 SVGAGI. V gave up 6 bases and J gave up 1 base, with 9 bases separating them. CDR3 DNA: TGTGCCAGCAGCCTAGACAGGAACACTGAAGCTTTCTTT. Translated, it gives CASSLDRNTEAFF.

The chain links TRBV6-6 to TRBJ2-5; D unclear. Trimming shortened V by 2 bases and J by 5 bases, and 12 bases separated the two germline ends. Per the germline V gene, CDR1 is MNHNY and CDR2 is SVGAGI (reference sequence). The CDR3 contains 14 residues. The CDR3 coding sequence is TGTGCCAGCAGTTACCCGGGTGAGATTGAGACCCAGTACTTC. Translated: CASSYPGEIETQYF.

V gene TRBV2 combines with J gene TRBJ2-5, with no clear D. Between the trimmed V and J ends, which lost 7 bases and 4 bases, there was a span of 22 bases. Germline assignment: CDR1 SNHLY and CDR2 FYNNEI. This CDR3 has 16 residues. In nucleotides, the CDR3 is TGTGCCAGCACCGAGCCGTTCCCGGTAGGAAGAGAGACCCAGTACTTC. Its translation is CASTEPFPVGRETQYF.

The gene calls are TRBV19 and TRBJ1-1; D gene uncertain. CDR1 and CDR2 (germline): LNHDA, SQIVND (reference sequence). Trimming cost V 7 bases and J 11 bases, with 20 bases left between them. The CDR3 runs to 13 residues. The CDR3 nucleotides are TGTGCCAGTACCATCGAAGGTTCTCAATATGCTTTCTTT. Translating gives CASTIEGSQYAFF. Full variable domain (remainder filled in from reference TRBV19 and TRBJ1-1): DGGITQSPKYLFRKEGQNVTLSCEQNLNHDAMYWYRQDPGQGLRLIYYSQIVNDFQKGDIAEGYSVSREKKESFPLTVTSAQKNPTAFYLCASTIEGSQYAFFGQGTRLTVV.

The chain is built from TRBV7-2 and TRBJ2-7; no firm D call. This CDR3 has 13 residues. Trimming stripped 5 bases from V and 2 bases from J, with 10 bases between. Germline lookup yields CDR1 SGHTA and CDR2 FQGNSA. Here the CDR3 reads CASSPRPTYEQYF. The CDR3 DNA sequence: TGTGCCAGCAGCCCTCGTCCCACCTACGAGCAGTACTTC.

This clone was seen only a few times. The chain recombines TRBV2 with TRBJ1-4; no clear D. V lost 7 bases, J lost 11 bases, and 11 bases lay in between. This CDR3 region has 11 residues. From germline, CDR1 is SNHLY and CDR2 FYNNEI. CDR3: CASTTGGKLFF. The CDR3 coding sequence is TGTGCCAGCACTACGGGCGGGAAACTGTTTTTT.

This clone appeared once. This sequence joins TRBV4-2 and TRBJ2-7, with a weak D call TRBD2 (6 bases). Between the trimmed V and J ends, which lost 0 bases and 9 bases, there was a span of 18 bases. Germline-derived CDR1 and CDR2 are LGHNA and YNFKEQ. This CDR3 is built from 15 residues. The CDR3 is CASSQDLAGLRGQYF. Here the CDR3 DNA reads TGTGCCAGCAGCCAAGATCTCGCCGGACTAAGGGGGCAGTACTTC.

This rearrangement joins TRBV5-4 to TRBJ2-1, with TRBD2 matching 15 bases. This CDR3 has 17 residues. Per germline, CDR1 SGHNT and CDR2 YYREEE (reference sequence). With 4 bases clipped from V and 4 bases from J, the junction kept 6 bases outside the gene matches. CDR3 DNA: TGTGCCAGCAGCCCACGGACTAGCGGGGGGGCTTACAATGAGCAGTTCTTC. Translation: CASSPRTSGGAYNEQFF.

The chain has TRBV9 and TRBJ2-3; TRBD1 matches 8 bases. This CDR3 region has 17 residues. The germline CDR1 and CDR2 sequences are SGDLS and YYNGEE. J was trimmed by 1 base and V by 0 bases; bases with no gene match: 7. The CDR3 reads CASSVGPRGRGTDTQYF. The CDR3 DNA reads as TGTGCCAGCAGCGTAGGCCCCAGGGGGCGGGGCACAGATACGCAGTATTTT.

CDR3 region: CASSAPLSTQYF. CDR3 in DNA: TGTGCCAGCAGCGCGCCTCTCTCGACGCAGTATTTT. This sequence joins TRBV9 and TRBJ2-3; D gene ambiguous. This CDR3 comprises 12 residues. CDR1 and CDR2 (germline): SGDLS, YYNGEE. V lost 3 bases, J lost 9 bases, and 11 bases lay in between.

The chain employs TRBV5-6 and TRBJ2-2, with D perhaps matching TRBD1 or TRBD2 (5 bases each). This CDR3 is built from 17 residues. The ends were cut back, 4 bases at V and 5 bases at J, with 21 bases in the middle. The germline gives CDR1 SGHDT, CDR2 YYEEEE. CDR3 residues: CASSGWGHPRGTGELFF. DNA of the CDR3: TGTGCCAGCAGCGGATGGGGCCACCCGAGGGGTACCGGGGAGCTGTTTTTT.

The CDR3 DNA sequence: TGTGCCAGCAGCTTAAGCAGGGGGCTGACCCAAGAGACCCAGTACTTC. This translates into CASSLSRGLTQETQYF. The chain is built from TRBV11-1 and TRBJ2-5; 8 nucleotides match TRBD1. V trimming: 2 bases; J trimming: 1 base; junction bases outside the gene matches: 6. Germline CDR1 is SGHAT and CDR2 is FQDESV (reference sequence). This CDR3 comprises 16 residues.

J is TRBJ2-1 and V is TRBV10-1; 9 bases align to TRBD2. Unmatched junction bases numbered 17, after V lost 5 bases and J lost 9 bases. The germline V gene has CDR1 WNHNN and CDR2 SYGVQD (reference sequence). The CDR3 extends over 17 amino acids. CDR3 in DNA: TGCGCCAGCAGTCACGGACTAGCGATTGGTGTGGTAGGTGAGCAGTTCTTC. It encodes CASSHGLAIGVVGEQFF.

In regard to this clone: Germline is not matched at one junction end, which may reflect a read error. V and J are TRBV11-3 and TRBJ2-7; D perhaps matches TRBD1 (6 bases). The CDR3 loop spans 12 amino acids. The germline CDR1 and CDR2 sequences are SGHNT and YENEEA. CDR3 region: CASSLEPGHLHF. CDR3 nucleotide sequence: TGTGCCAGCAGCTTAGAACCGGGACATCTTCACTTC.

The rearrangement links TRBV7-3 to TRBJ1-4; D might be TRBD1 (5 bases). Trimming took 5 bases from V and 7 from J, leaving 11 bases between them. The V gene's germline CDR1 is SGHTA and CDR2 FQGTGA. The CDR3 runs 13 residues. CDR3 in DNA: TGTGCCAGCAGCCGCGGGGGAGGTGAAAAACTGTTTTTT. Residues: CASSRGGGEKLFF.

The chain couples TRBV11-2 to TRBJ1-1, with unresolved D. From germline, CDR1 is SGHAT and CDR2 FQNNGV. The CDR3 is 11 amino acids. V lost 4 bases and J 5 bases, leaving 5 bases between the germline ends. The CDR3 region is CASSWRTEAFF. The CDR3 bases are TGTGCCAGCAGCTGGAGGACTGAAGCTTTCTTT.